These 14 T cell receptor beta chains originate from one sample sequenced in a study of blood T cell repertoires in COVID-19 (dated by TCRdb to 2018 to 2020). Library generation was performed with the immunoSEQ multiplex PCR assay. Not all clones reach the TCRdb copy of this immuneACCESS table, which keeps in-frame sequences only. Checked studies attribute under half of the gap to unresolved V genes and leave the rest unexplained. This sample is represented by some 100,000 clones; more than 85% of them were singletons. The ten largest make up approximately 2% of the sample. The sequencing input was peripheral blood. Receptors originate from a man aged 45-65 years with active COVID-19.

The chain employs TRBV11-2 and TRBJ1-3; 7 nucleotides align to TRBD1. The CDR3 runs to 15 residues. Germline V CDR1 and CDR2: SGHAT, FQNNGV. The junction had 5 bases not matched to a gene; V was cut back by 1 base and J by 5 bases. The DNA of the CDR3 is TGTGCCAGCAGCTTAGTCGAGACAGGGAGAAACACCATATATTTT. Protein sequence: CASSLVETGRNTIYF.

The rearrangement links TRBV7-9 to TRBJ1-2; the D is unclear. Germline V gene lookup returns CDR1 SEHNR and CDR2 FQNEAQ (reference sequence). This CDR3 contains 11 residues. Trimming removed 3 bases at V and 4 bases at J, with 3 bases between. CDR3 sequence: CASSFIYGYTF. As DNA, the CDR3 is TGTGCCAGCAGCTTCATCTATGGCTACACCTTC.

CDR3 bases: TGCGCCAGCAGCCAAGCGTACAGGGGGCGGGAGACCCAGTACTTC. Its protein product is CASSQAYRGRETQYF. V usage is TRBV4-1 and J usage is TRBJ2-5; 9 bases are a match to TRBD1. Germline CDR1 MGHRA, CDR2 YSYEKL. The CDR3 extends over 15 amino acids. J was trimmed by 5 bases and V by 1 base; bases with no gene match: 5.

V and J are TRBV5-1 and TRBJ2-1, with D possibly being TRBD2 (7 bases). Looked up from germline, CDR1 is SGHRS and CDR2 is YFSETQ. This CDR3 region has 12 residues. V was shortened by 4 bases and J by 10 bases, with 12 bases between the two germline ends. The CDR3 spells CASSASGGEQFF. The CDR3 DNA is TGCGCCAGCAGCGCATCGGGGGGCGAGCAGTTCTTC.

The CDR3 nucleotides are TGTGCCTGGAGTAGGAGGGCGGCCCACAATGAGCAGTTCTTC. This sequence encodes CAWSRRAAHNEQFF. The V and J genes are TRBV30 and TRBJ2-1; tentative D call: TRBD2 (6 bases). This CDR3 has 14 amino acids. Trimming took 2 bases from V and 5 from J, leaving 13 bases between them. Germline CDR1 and CDR2: GTSNPN and SVGIG (reference sequence). The full variable domain, with the rest looked up from reference TRBV30 and TRBJ2-1, is SQTIHQWPATLVQPVGSPLSLECTVEGTSNPNLYWYRQAAGRGLQLLFYSVGIGQISSEVPQNLSASRPQDRQFILSSKKLLLSDSGFYLCAWSRRAAHNEQFFGPGTRLTVL.

The chain combines TRBV5-4 with TRBJ1-2; 7 positions match TRBD1. V trimming: 0 bases; J trimming: 7 bases; junction bases outside the gene matches: 9. Germline V CDR1 and CDR2: SGHNT, YYREEE (reference sequence). This CDR3 comprises 15 residues. CDR3 in amino acids: CASSLEGTGVGGYTF. In DNA form, the CDR3 reads TGTGCCAGCAGCTTGGAGGGAACAGGGGTGGGTGGCTACACCTTC.

The V and J genes are TRBV6-5 and TRBJ2-3; a possible D gene is TRBD1 (5 bases). The V end lost 7 bases, the J end lost 3 bases, and 14 bases lay between the germline ends. From germline, CDR1 is MNHEY and CDR2 SVGAGI. The CDR3 is made up of 14 amino acids. The CDR3 loop is CASNFRGKTDTQYF. The CDR3 nucleotides are TGTGCCAGCAATTTTAGGGGCAAGACAGATACGCAGTATTTT.

This clone was picked up one time. The chain recombines TRBV5-1 with TRBJ2-2; maybe TRBD2 (5 bases). In germline, CDR1 is SGHRS, CDR2 YFSETQ. Trimming took off 6 bases at V and 5 bases at J, with 17 bases between the two ends. The CDR3 extends over 15 amino acids. CDR3 protein: CASISGAGQTGELFF. The CDR3 nucleotides are TGCGCCAGCATCAGCGGCGCGGGTCAAACCGGGGAGCTGTTTTTT.

CDR3 in DNA: TGTGCCAGCAGCTTAGTCGGGGGGTCTAGCGGCAATGAGCAGTTCTTC. This sequence encodes CASSLVGGSSGNEQFF. The rearrangement links TRBV7-8 to TRBJ2-1; TRBD2 aligns across 7 bases. Germline CDR1 reads SGHVS; CDR2 reads FQNEAQ. The CDR3 has 16 residues. The V segment lost 1 base and the J segment 6 bases; nucleotides outside the gene matches: 9.

The count of this clone is one. The chain couples TRBV6-5 to TRBJ2-2, with TRBD1 identical over 8 bases. The CDR3 has 15 residues. The germline V gene has CDR1 MNHEY and CDR2 SVGAGI. V lost 5 bases and J lost 5; bases outside the gene matches: 7. The CDR3 DNA reads as TGTGCCAGCAGTAGTACAGGGGGTATAACCGGGGAGCTGTTTTTT. The encoded protein is CASSSTGGITGELFF.

The rearrangement joins TRBV2 to TRBJ2-3; TRBD1 is a possible D gene (5 bases). The CDR3 length is 13 residues. V lost 4 bases to trimming and J lost 0 bases, with 5 bases between them. Germline loops: CDR1 SNHLY, CDR2 FYNNEI. The CDR3 loop reads CASSGQSTDTQYF. The CDR3 DNA follows: TGTGCCAGCAGTGGACAGAGCACAGATACGCAGTATTTT.

The chain recombines TRBV4-1 with TRBJ2-7; the match to TRBD1 covers 9 bases. This CDR3 is 12 amino acids long. V was pared by 4 bases and J by 7 bases, with 2 bases of the junction left unmatched. Looked up from germline, CDR1 is MGHRA and CDR2 is YSYEKL. The CDR3 nucleotides read TGCGCCAGCAGCCCGGGACAGGGTGAGCAGTACTTC. Its translation: CASSPGQGEQYF.

The rearrangement links TRBV11-2 to TRBJ2-2; no definite D call. Between the trimmed V and J ends, which lost 4 bases and 5 bases, there was a span of 8 bases. This CDR3 contains 13 residues. Germline V gene lookup returns CDR1 SGHAT and CDR2 FQNNGV. The CDR3 loop reads CASSYTSTGELFF. CDR3 in DNA: TGTGCCAGCAGCTACACAAGTACCGGGGAGCTGTTTTTT.

The chain recombines TRBV5-1 with TRBJ1-2; the D gene is possibly TRBD1 (5 bases). V gave up 5 bases and J gave up 6 bases, with 14 bases separating them. The CDR3 runs 13 residues. Germline loops: CDR1 SGHRS, CDR2 YFSETQ. CDR3 DNA: TGCGCCAGCAGTCGTTCGGGAGGGGATGGCTACACCTTC. It translates to CASSRSGGDGYTF.